This TCR beta chain emerged from a study of T cell responses to AZD1222 COVID-19 vaccine. Germline assignment: CDR1 LNHNV and CDR2 YYDKDF (reference sequence). V gave up 0 bases and J gave up 6 bases, with 9 bases separating them. CDR3 size: 13 residues. This table comes from immunoSEQ multiplex PCR, and its TCRdb copy is limited to in-frame clones, with some not included. The repertoire includes 57,000 or so clones, about 85% of them detected once, and around 20% sits in the top ten. Sequenced material: peripheral blood, taken on day 0 of MenACWY control vaccination. The genes are TRBV15 and TRBJ2-7, with D tentatively TRBD2 (5 bases). This sequence was found in an adult in good health. The CDR3 nucleotides read TGTGCCACCAGCAGAGATCTGGCGGGCGAGCAGTACTTC. Protein product: CATSRDLAGEQYF.